Below, 14 T cell receptor beta chains from the same sample are listed, as sequenced in a study of PD-L1 blockade in urothelial cancer. Only in-frame clones appear in the TCRdb table, and some are missing; sequencing was by immunoSEQ multiplex PCR. The data contain fewer than 50,000 clones, 75% to 95% of them singletons. Sequencing used PBMCs, obtained around atezolizumab (anti-PD-L1) treatment. The receptors derive from a man in his 70s with urothelial cancer.

The chain uses TRBV5-1 and TRBJ1-1; 9 positions agree with TRBD1. Trimming removed 0 bases from V and 13 bases from J; junction bases left unmatched: 13. This CDR3 region has 15 residues. CDR1 and CDR2 (germline): SGHRS, YFSETQ. The CDR3 region has the DNA TGCGCCAGCAGCTTGGCTGGGGTACAGGGGGCGCATGATTTCTTT. Translation gives CASSLAGVQGAHDFF.

The V call is TRBV5-1, the J call TRBJ2-7; 11 positions agree with TRBD1. The germline CDR1 and CDR2 sequences are SGHRS and YFSETQ. V was pared by 4 bases and J by 2 bases, with 8 bases of the junction left unmatched. The CDR3 sequence is 16 residues long. CDR3 sequence: CASSLTPGQGAYEQYF. DNA of the CDR3: TGCGCCAGCAGCCTGACCCCGGGACAGGGGGCCTACGAGCAGTACTTC.

This clone is a singleton in its sample. The V gene is TRBV7-6, the J gene TRBJ2-1, with 7 bases identical to TRBD2. Germline assignment: CDR1 SGHVS and CDR2 FNYEAQ. The CDR3 covers 14 residues. Trimming at V came to 6 bases and at J to 3 bases, leaving 5 bases not matched to a gene. CDR3 amino acids: CASSSTSSYNEQFF. As DNA, the CDR3 is TGTGCCAGCAGTTCGACTAGCAGCTACAATGAGCAGTTCTTC.

This sequence joins TRBV6-1 and TRBJ2-5; tentatively, D is TRBD2 (6 bases). Germline loops: CDR1 MNHNS, CDR2 SASEGT. V lost 6 bases and J lost 0, with 11 bases in between. The CDR3 length is 14 residues. CDR3 residues: CASRRGGNQETQYF. The CDR3 nucleotides are TGTGCCAGCAGGAGGGGCGGGAACCAAGAGACCCAGTACTTC.

This chain connects TRBV11-3 to TRBJ2-2, with TRBD2 matching 9 bases. The J segment lost 4 bases and the V segment lost 3 bases, leaving 6 bases of the junction unmatched. Per germline, CDR1 SGHNT and CDR2 YENEEA. This CDR3 has 16 residues. CDR3 sequence: CASSFSREGFTGELFF. DNA for the CDR3: TGTGCCAGCAGCTTCTCGCGGGAGGGCTTCACCGGGGAGCTGTTTTTT. The whole variable domain, remainder taken from reference TRBV11-3 and TRBJ2-2, is EAGVVQSPRYKIIEKKQPVAFWCNPISGHNTLYWYLQNLGQGPELLIRYENEEAVDDSQLPKDRFSAERLKGVDSTLKIQPAELGDSAVYLCASSFSREGFTGELFFGEGSRLTVL.

The chain couples TRBV7-6 to TRBJ1-5, with a weak D call TRBD1 (5 bases). From germline, CDR1 is SGHVS and CDR2 FNYEAQ. V was clipped by 5 bases and J by 6 bases, with 17 bases between them. This CDR3 is 15 amino acids long. CDR3 region: CASSPRGGVGQPQHF. CDR3 sequence (DNA): TGTGCCAGCAGCCCAAGGGGTGGGGTGGGTCAGCCCCAGCATTTT.

This clone was detected only once. This chain connects TRBV5-1 to TRBJ1-3; no clear D gene. V gave up 0 bases and J gave up 2 bases, with 9 bases separating them. The germline V gene has CDR1 SGHRS and CDR2 YFSETQ. The length of the CDR3 is 15 residues. CDR3 sequence: CASSLGSATGNTIYF. CDR3 bases: TGCGCCAGCAGCTTGGGATCTGCTACTGGAAACACCATATATTTT. Full variable domain (rest looked up from reference TRBV5-1 and TRBJ1-3): KAGVTQTPRYLIKTRGQQVTLSCSPISGHRSVSWYQQTPGQGLQFLFEYFSETQRNKGNFPGRFSGRQFSNSRSEMNVSTLELGDSALYLCASSLGSATGNTIYFGEGSWLTVV.

V gene TRBV28 combines with J gene TRBJ2-7; D not certain. Trimming took 4 bases from V and 2 from J, leaving 12 bases between them. The CDR3 extends over 14 amino acids. Germline assignment: CDR1 MDHEN and CDR2 SYDVKM. As DNA, the CDR3 is TGTGCCAGCAGTTCTGGCATCCAACCCTACGAGCAGTACTTC. This gives the protein CASSSGIQPYEQYF.

This rearrangement joins TRBV28 to TRBJ2-3, with 7 bases identical to TRBD2. Germline trimming cut 5 bases from V and 4 bases from J; bases unmatched to any gene: 6. The CDR3 extends over 14 amino acids. Germline V lookup: CDR1 MDHEN, CDR2 SYDVKM. This chain's CDR3 is CASSPGLGPDTQYF. CDR3 in DNA: TGTGCCAGCAGTCCCGGACTAGGTCCAGATACGCAGTATTTT.

CDR3 protein: CASSLAAGLGTGELFF. As DNA, the CDR3 is TGTGCCAGCAGCTTGGCCGCGGGGTTGGGGACCGGGGAGCTGTTTTTT. The rearrangement joins TRBV5-6 to TRBJ2-2; tentatively, D is TRBD2 (6 bases). V was trimmed by 0 bases and J by 5 bases, leaving 14 bases between them. The length of the CDR3 is 16 residues. Germline V gene lookup returns CDR1 SGHDT and CDR2 YYEEEE.

The chain combines TRBV10-1 with TRBJ2-1; possibly TRBD1 for D (6 bases). From germline, CDR1 is WNHNN and CDR2 SYGVQD (reference sequence). There are 13 residues in the CDR3. V shed 5 bases and J shed 10 bases, with 15 bases lying between them. CDR3 protein: CASSLDSVGEQFF. CDR3 bases: TGCGCCAGCAGTTTGGACAGCGTCGGAGAGCAGTTCTTC.

This clone was counted a single time. The V and J genes are TRBV5-1 and TRBJ2-1; 8 positions agree with TRBD2. This CDR3 comprises 14 residues. V lost 9 bases to trimming and J lost 8 bases; unmatched junction nucleotides: 13. The V gene's germline CDR1 is SGHRS and CDR2 YFSETQ. As DNA, the CDR3 is TGCGCCACTGCGGCGGCTAGCGGGTGGGATGAGCAGTTCTTC. This sequence encodes CATAAASGWDEQFF.

The V call is TRBV6-1, the J call TRBJ2-3, with 11 bases identical to TRBD2. J gave up 4 bases and V 2 bases, and 23 bases lay outside the gene matches. The length of the CDR3 is 22 residues. The germline gives CDR1 MNHNS, CDR2 SASEGT. DNA of the CDR3: TGTGCCAGCAGTGAAAGAGGGGGCGTGGTAGCGGGAGGGCCAGCACGGCCAGATACGCAGTATTTT. It yields the protein CASSERGGVVAGGPARPDTQYF.

The chain couples TRBV29-1 to TRBJ2-1; maybe TRBD2 (6 bases). The V end was cut by 6 bases, the J end by 6 bases, with 18 bases between. Germline CDR1 SQVTM, CDR2 ANQGSEA. The CDR3 runs to 14 residues. CDR3 DNA: TGCAGCGTCGCGACCGGGGGAATACGCAATGAGCAGTTCTTC. This encodes CSVATGGIRNEQFF.